The source of this T cell receptor (beta chain) is a study of cytotoxic CD8 clonotypes in ibrutinib-treated CLL. Study observations and caveats: Clonality rose at ibrutinib response and fell back toward baseline at progression.

The CDR3 covers 12 residues. From germline, CDR1 is MNHEY and CDR2 SVGAGI. V lost 5 bases and J lost 8, with 12 bases in between. About this clone itself: The antigen remains undetermined.

Only in-frame clones appear in the TCRdb table, and some are missing; sequencing was by immunoSEQ multiplex PCR. The table lists some 290,000 clones, 70% to 80% of them singletons. The rearrangement uses TRBV6-5 and TRBJ1-2; no clear D. The origin of this receptor is a human donor with chronic lymphocytic leukemia. Source: PBMCs, taken before ibrutinib treatment. The CDR3 region has the DNA TGTGCCAGCAGTCCTGACCCGGGGGGCTACACCTTC. Translating gives CASSPDPGGYTF.